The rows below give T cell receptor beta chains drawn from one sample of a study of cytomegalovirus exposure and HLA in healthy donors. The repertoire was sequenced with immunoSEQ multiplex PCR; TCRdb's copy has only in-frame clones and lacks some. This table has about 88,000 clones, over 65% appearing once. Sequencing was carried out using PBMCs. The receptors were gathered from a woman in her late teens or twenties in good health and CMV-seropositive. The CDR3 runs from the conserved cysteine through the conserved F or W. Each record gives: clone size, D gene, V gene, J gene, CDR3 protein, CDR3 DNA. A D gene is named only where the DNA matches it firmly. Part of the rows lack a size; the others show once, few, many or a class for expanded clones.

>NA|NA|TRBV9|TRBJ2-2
CASSVATGIDTGELFF
TGTGCCAGCAGCGTAGCTACAGGGATAGACACCGGGGAGCTGTTTTTT
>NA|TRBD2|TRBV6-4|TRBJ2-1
CASSEREYNEQFF
TGTGCCAGCAGTGAGCGGGAGTACAATGAGCAGTTCTTC
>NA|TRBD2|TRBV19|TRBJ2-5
CASRPGLAPRQETQYF
TGTGCCAGTAGGCCGGGACTAGCCCCTCGGCAAGAGACCCAGTACTTC
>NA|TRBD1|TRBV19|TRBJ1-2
CASSMTWTGGDYGYTF
TGTGCCAGTAGTATGACCTGGACAGGGGGTGACTATGGCTACACCTTC
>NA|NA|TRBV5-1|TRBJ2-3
CASSLVPESTDTQYF
TGCGCCAGCAGCTTGGTACCGGAGAGCACAGATACGCAGTATTTT
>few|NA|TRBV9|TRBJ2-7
CASSVGSGKNYEQYF
TGTGCCAGCAGCGTAGGGTCAGGGAAAAACTACGAGCAGTACTTC
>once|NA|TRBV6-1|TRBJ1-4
CARRTVSNEKLFF
TGTGCCAGGAGGACAGTGTCTAATGAAAAACTGTTTTTT
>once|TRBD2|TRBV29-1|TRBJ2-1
CSVARLAGDNEQFF
TGCAGCGTTGCCCGACTAGCGGGAGACAATGAGCAGTTCTTC
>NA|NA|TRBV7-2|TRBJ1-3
CASSLGVGSSGNTIYF
TGTGCCAGCAGCTTAGGGGTGGGGAGCTCTGGAAACACCATATATTTT
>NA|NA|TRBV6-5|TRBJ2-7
CACTSGSAYEQYF
TGTGCCTGCACGAGCGGGTCGGCCTACGAGCAGTACTTC
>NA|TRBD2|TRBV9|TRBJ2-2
CASSVDPPAGVTGELFF
TGTGCCAGCAGCGTAGACCCCCCAGCGGGAGTCACCGGGGAGCTGTTTTTT
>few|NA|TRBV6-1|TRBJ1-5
CASSEAPGGLGQPQHF
TGTGCCAGCAGTGAAGCTCCCGGGGGGCTCGGTCAGCCCCAGCATTTT
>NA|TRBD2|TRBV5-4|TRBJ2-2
CASSRFGSGGNTGELFF
TGTGCCAGCAGCCGCTTCGGTAGCGGGGGGAACACCGGGGAGCTGTTTTTT
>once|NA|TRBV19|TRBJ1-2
CASSIRGTPYGYTF
TGTGCCAGTAGTATAAGAGGGACTCCATATGGCTACACCTTC
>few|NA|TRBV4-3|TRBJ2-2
CASSQAVADTGELFF
TGCGCCAGCAGCCAAGCTGTAGCTGACACCGGGGAGCTGTTTTTT
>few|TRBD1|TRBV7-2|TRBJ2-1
CASSWDRFNEQFF
TGTGCCAGCAGCTGGGACAGGTTCAATGAGCAGTTCTTC
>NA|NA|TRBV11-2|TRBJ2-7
CASSASGLTRAYEQYF
TGTGCCAGCAGCGCCTCAGGGTTAACCCGGGCCTACGAGCAGTACTTC
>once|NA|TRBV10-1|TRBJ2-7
CATPGDRTYEQYF
TGCGCCACCCCGGGAGATCGAACCTACGAGCAGTACTTC
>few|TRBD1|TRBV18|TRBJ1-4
CASSQQGAGEKLFF
TGTGCCAGCTCACAACAGGGGGCCGGCGAAAAACTGTTTTTT
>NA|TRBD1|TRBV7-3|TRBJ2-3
CASGTGSLDTQYF
TGTGCCAGCGGGACAGGGAGTTTAGATACGCAGTATTTT
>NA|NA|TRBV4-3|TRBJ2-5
CASSQDIGDGETQYF
TGCGCCAGCAGCCAAGATATCGGGGATGGAGAGACCCAGTACTTC
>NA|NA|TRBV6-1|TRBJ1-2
CASSEVEGRYGYTF
TGTGCCAGCAGTGAAGTGGAGGGACGCTATGGCTACACCTTC
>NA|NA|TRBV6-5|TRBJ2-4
CASTGGQGAIRYF
TGTGCCAGCACGGGCGGTCAGGGTGCCATTCGGTACTTC
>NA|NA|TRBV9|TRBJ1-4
CASSPQGGVEKLFF
TGTGCCAGCAGCCCTCAGGGAGGGGTTGAAAAACTGTTTTTT
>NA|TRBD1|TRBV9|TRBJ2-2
CASSPSGGTGELFF
TGTGCCAGCAGCCCGTCAGGGGGCACCGGGGAGCTGTTTTTT
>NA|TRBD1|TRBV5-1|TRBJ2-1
CASSLTGDASERQFF
TGCGCCAGCAGCTTGACAGGGGATGCTTCGGAAAGGCAGTTCTTC
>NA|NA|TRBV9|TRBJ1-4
CASSGGGLNEKLFF
TGTGCCAGCAGCGGGGGGGGACTTAATGAAAAACTGTTTTTT
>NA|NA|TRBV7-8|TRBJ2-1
CASSLVGGGASYNEQFF
TGTGCCAGCAGCTTAGTTGGGGGAGGAGCCTCCTACAATGAGCAGTTCTTC
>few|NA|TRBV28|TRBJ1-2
CVCSGTNYGYTF
TGTGTATGCTCCGGGACAAACTATGGCTACACCTTC
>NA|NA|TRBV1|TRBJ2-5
CTSSQERAGGPSDPGETQYF
TGCACCAGCAGCCAAGAAAGAGCGGGAGGGCCGTCAGATCCGGGGGAGACCCAGTACTTC
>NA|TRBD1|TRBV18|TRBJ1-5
CASSPPGTGGNQPQHF
TGTGCCAGCTCACCCCCCGGGACAGGGGGGAATCAGCCCCAGCATTTT
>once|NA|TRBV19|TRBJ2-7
CASSPRGASAAEQYF
TGTGCCAGTAGTCCCCGGGGGGCTAGCGCGGCCGAGCAGTACTTC
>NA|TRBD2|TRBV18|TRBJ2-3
CASSPPIGLETDTQYF
TGTGCCAGCTCACCACCGATTGGACTAGAAACAGATACGCAGTATTTT
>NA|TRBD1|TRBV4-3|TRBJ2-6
CASSQDRGSGANVLTF
TGCGCCAGCAGCCAAGACAGGGGGTCTGGGGCCAACGTCCTGACTTTC
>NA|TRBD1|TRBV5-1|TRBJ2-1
CASSFPGQYNEQFF
TGCGCCAGCAGCTTCCCGGGACAGTACAATGAGCAGTTCTTC
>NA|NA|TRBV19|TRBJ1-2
CASSRRWGAGNGYTF
TGTGCCAGTAGCCGCCGATGGGGTGCGGGTAATGGCTACACCTTC
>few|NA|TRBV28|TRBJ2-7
CASRPTVGSSYEQYF
TGTGCCAGCAGGCCTACAGTAGGTAGCTCCTACGAGCAGTACTTC
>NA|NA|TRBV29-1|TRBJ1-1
CSVFRRVVNTEAFF
TGCAGCGTTTTCCGGAGGGTGGTGAACACTGAAGCTTTCTTT
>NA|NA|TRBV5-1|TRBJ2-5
CASSEGHKETQYF
TGCGCCAGCAGCGAGGGACATAAAGAGACCCAGTACTTC
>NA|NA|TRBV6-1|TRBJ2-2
CASLDSGELFF
TGTGCCAGTCTAGATTCCGGGGAGCTGTTTTTT
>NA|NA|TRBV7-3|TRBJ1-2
CASSTGGNYGYTF
TGTGCCAGCAGCACAGGCGGAAACTATGGCTACACCTTC
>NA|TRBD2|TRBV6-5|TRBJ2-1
CASRSGRAGEQFF
TGTGCCAGCAGAAGCGGGAGGGCCGGTGAGCAGTTCTTC
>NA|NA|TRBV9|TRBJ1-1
CASSPRSDTEAFF
TGTGCCAGCAGCCCCCGCAGCGACACTGAAGCTTTCTTT
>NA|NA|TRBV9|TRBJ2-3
CASSTRTYRDTQYF
TGTGCCAGCAGCACCCGGACATATCGAGATACGCAGTATTTT
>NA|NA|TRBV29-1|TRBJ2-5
CSVGRQETQYF
TGCAGCGTGGGGAGACAAGAGACCCAGTACTTC
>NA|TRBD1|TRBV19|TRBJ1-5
CASRLTGGKQPQHF
TGTGCCAGTAGACTGACAGGGGGCAAGCAGCCCCAGCATTTT
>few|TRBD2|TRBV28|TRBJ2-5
CASQTSGPQETQYF
TGTGCCAGCCAGACTAGCGGACCCCAAGAGACCCAGTACTTC
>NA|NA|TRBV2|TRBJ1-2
CASSQPGFSYGYTF
TGTGCCAGCTCCCAGCCCGGGTTTAGCTATGGCTACACCTTC
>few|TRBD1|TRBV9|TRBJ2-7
CASSVGTGGLYEQYF
TGTGCCAGCAGCGTAGGAACAGGGGGCCTGTACGAGCAGTACTTC
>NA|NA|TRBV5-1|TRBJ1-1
CASSYSRPTEKAFF
TGCGCCAGCAGCTACTCCCGCCCGACAGAAAAAGCTTTCTTT
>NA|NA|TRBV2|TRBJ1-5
CASSPIGAGVGNQPQHF
TGTGCCAGCTCTCCTATAGGTGCAGGGGTTGGCAATCAGCCCCAGCATTTT
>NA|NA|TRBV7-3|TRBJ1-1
CASILTPGVTEAFF
TGTGCCAGCATTCTTACTCCAGGGGTCACTGAAGCTTTCTTT
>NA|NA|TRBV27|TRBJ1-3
CASRSSGNTIYF
TGTGCCAGCAGGAGCTCTGGAAACACCATATATTTT
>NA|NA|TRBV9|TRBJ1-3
CASSVGGSQISGNTIYF
TGTGCCAGCAGCGTAGGAGGCAGTCAGATATCTGGAAACACCATATATTTT